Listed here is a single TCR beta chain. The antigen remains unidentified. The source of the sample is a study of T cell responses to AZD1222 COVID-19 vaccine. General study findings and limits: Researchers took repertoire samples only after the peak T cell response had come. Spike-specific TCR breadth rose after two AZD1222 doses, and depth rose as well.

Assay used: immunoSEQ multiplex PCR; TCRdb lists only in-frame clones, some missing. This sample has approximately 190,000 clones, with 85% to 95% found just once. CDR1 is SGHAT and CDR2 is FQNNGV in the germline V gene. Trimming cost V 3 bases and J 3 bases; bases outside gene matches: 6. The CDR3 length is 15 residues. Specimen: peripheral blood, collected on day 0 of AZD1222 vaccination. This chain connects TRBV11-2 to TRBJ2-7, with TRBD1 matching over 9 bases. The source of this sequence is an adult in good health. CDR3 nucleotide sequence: TGTGCCAGCAGCTTGGGACAGGGCCTTGGCTACGAGCAGTACTTC. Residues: CASSLGQGLGYEQYF.